This is a list of T cell receptor beta chains from one sample in a study of human T cells and chemical hapten exposure. TCRdb ran MiXCR on the RACE reads and lists one entry per CDR3 protein. The table shows some 81,000 distinct CDR3 sequences, with roughly 10% occurring only once. The source was whole blood, collected in connection with sensitization to the hapten diphenylcyclopropenone (DPC). The origin of the receptors is a man between 18 and 35 years old with alopecia areata. Some clones in this sample may be carry-over from other donors' samples. The CDR3 runs from the conserved cysteine through the conserved F or W. D genes are given only for firm matches. The listing skips clone size in some rows; elsewhere it reads once, few, many or a size class.

CDR3aa,CDR3nt,abundance,v_gene,j_gene,d_gene
CSVDPGFNQPQHF,TGCAGCGTTGATCCCGGATTTAATCAGCCCCAGCATTTT,few,TRBV29-1,TRBJ1-5,NA
CASSLAGGSSDTQYF,TGTGCCAGCAGCTTAGCGGGGGGGAGTTCAGATACGCAGTATTTT,few,TRBV7-6,TRBJ2-3,TRBD2
CASTDRDTEAFF,TGTGCCAGCACGGACAGGGACACTGAAGCTTTCTTT,few,TRBV7-6,TRBJ1-1,TRBD1
CASRKTEDGYNEQFF,TGTGCCAGCAGAAAGACCGAAGACGGCTACAATGAGCAGTTCTTC,many,TRBV6-4,TRBJ2-1,NA
CASSPGLAGGPGTGELFF,TGTGCCAGCAGTCCCGGACTAGCGGGGGGGCCGGGCACCGGGGAGCTGTTTTTT,few,TRBV12-3/TRBV12-4,TRBJ2-2,TRBD2
CASSQESRDSPLHF,TGCGCCAGCAGCCAAGAGAGCAGGGATTCACCCCTCCACTTT,many,TRBV4-1,TRBJ1-6,NA
CASGRLGNYGYTF,TGTGCCAGCGGCAGGTTGGGTAACTATGGCTACACCTTC,many,TRBV7-8,TRBJ1-2,NA
CASSKCGPTYEQYF,TGTGCCAGCAGCAAATGTGGACCCACCTACGAGCAGTACTTC,NA,TRBV21-1,TRBJ2-7,NA
CASSQGGWAAYNEQFF,TGTGCCAGCAGCCAAGGCGGTTGGGCCGCCTACAATGAGCAGTTCTTC,NA,TRBV3-1,TRBJ2-1,NA
CASSRQGTTEAFF,TGTGCCAGCAGCCGACAGGGGACCACTGAAGCTTTCTTT,many,TRBV12-3/TRBV12-4,TRBJ1-1,TRBD1
CASRTSGYQETQYF,TGTGCCAGCAGGACTAGCGGGTACCAAGAGACCCAGTACTTC,many,TRBV2,TRBJ2-5,TRBD2
CASSLIFNNSPLHF,TGTGCCAGCAGTTTGATCTTCAATAATTCACCCCTCCACTTT,few,TRBV27,TRBJ1-6,NA
CASSDRGQGTDTQYF,TGTGCCAGCAGTGACAGGGGGCAGGGCACAGATACGCAGTATTTT,NA,TRBV6-1,TRBJ2-3,TRBD1
CASSLAGAPTTGELFF,TGTGCCAGCAGTTTAGCGGGGGCGCCGACGACCGGGGAGCTGTTTTTT,many,TRBV7-3,TRBJ2-2,TRBD2
CSASTGGLGNSPLHF,TGCAGTGCTAGTACAGGGGGCTTGGGTAATTCACCCCTCCACTTT,few,TRBV20-1,TRBJ1-6,TRBD1
CASGLPGRYSNQPQHF,TGTGCTAGTGGTTTGCCAGGACGATATAGCAATCAGCCCCAGCATTTT,NA,TRBV12-5,TRBJ1-5,NA
CASSLSQTGYEQYF,TGTGCCAGCAGCTTAAGCCAGACAGGCTACGAGCAGTACTTC,few,TRBV7-9,TRBJ2-7,NA
CASSPGQNLNEQFF,TGTGCCAGCAGCCCGGGACAGAATCTCAATGAGCAGTTCTTC,many,TRBV2,TRBJ2-1,TRBD1
CASSLGQGAFSYEQYF,TGTGCCAGCAGCTTAGGACAGGGGGCTTTCTCCTACGAGCAGTACTTC,NA,TRBV7-6,TRBJ2-7,TRBD1
CASSFGQGTGNEQFF,TGTGCCAGCAGCTTTGGACAGGGTACCGGCAATGAGCAGTTCTTC,many,TRBV11-3,TRBJ2-1,TRBD1
CASSSSGNSYNEQFF,TGTGCCAGCAGTTCTAGCGGAAACTCCTACAATGAGCAGTTCTTC,many,TRBV7-2,TRBJ2-1,TRBD2
CASSERGSGANVLTF,TGTGCCAGCAGTGAGCGGGGCAGTGGGGCCAACGTCCTGACTTTC,many,TRBV2,TRBJ2-6,NA
CASRLTNMNTEAFF,TGTGCCAGCAGGCTTACAAACATGAACACTGAAGCTTTCTTT,NA,TRBV28,TRBJ1-1,NA